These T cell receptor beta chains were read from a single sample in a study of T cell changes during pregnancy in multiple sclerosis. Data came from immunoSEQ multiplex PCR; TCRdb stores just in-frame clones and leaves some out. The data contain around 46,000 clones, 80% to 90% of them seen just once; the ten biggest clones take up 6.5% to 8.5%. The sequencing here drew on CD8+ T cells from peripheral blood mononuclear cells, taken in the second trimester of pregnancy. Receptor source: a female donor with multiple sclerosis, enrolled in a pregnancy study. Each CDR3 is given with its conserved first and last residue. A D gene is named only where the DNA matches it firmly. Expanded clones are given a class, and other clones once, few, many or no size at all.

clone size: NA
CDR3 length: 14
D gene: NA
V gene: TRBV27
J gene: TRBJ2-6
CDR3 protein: CASSLQIGANVLTF
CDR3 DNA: TGTGCCAGCAGTTTGCAGATTGGGGCCAACGTCCTGACTTTC

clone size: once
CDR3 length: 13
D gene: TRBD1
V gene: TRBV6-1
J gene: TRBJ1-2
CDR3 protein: CASRPGQGYGYTF
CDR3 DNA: TGTGCCAGCAGGCCGGGACAGGGCTATGGCTACACCTTC

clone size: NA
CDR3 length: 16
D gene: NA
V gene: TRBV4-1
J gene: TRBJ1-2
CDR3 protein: CASSLTAGAVNYGYTF
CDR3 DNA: TGCGCCAGCAGCTTAACCGCAGGGGCAGTTAACTATGGCTACACCTTC

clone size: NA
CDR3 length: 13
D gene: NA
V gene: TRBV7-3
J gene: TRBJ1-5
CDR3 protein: CASSLNAGQPQHF
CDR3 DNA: TGTGCCAGCAGCTTAAATGCCGGGCAGCCCCAGCATTTT

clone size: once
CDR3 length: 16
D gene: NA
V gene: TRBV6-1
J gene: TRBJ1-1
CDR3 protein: CASSVTLQGLNTEAFF
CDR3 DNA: TGTGCCAGCAGTGTAACACTACAGGGTCTGAACACTGAAGCTTTCTTT

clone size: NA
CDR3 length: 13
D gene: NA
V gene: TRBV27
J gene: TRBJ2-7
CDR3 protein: CASRPGLVYEQYF
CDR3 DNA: TGTGCCAGTCGCCCGGGACTCGTCTACGAGCAGTACTTC

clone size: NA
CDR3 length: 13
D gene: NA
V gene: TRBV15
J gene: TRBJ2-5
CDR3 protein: CATSRVQEETQYF
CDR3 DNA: TGTGCCACCAGCAGAGTGCAGGAAGAGACCCAGTACTTC

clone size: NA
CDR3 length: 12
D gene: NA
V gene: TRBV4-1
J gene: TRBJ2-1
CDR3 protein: CASSQVYNEQFF
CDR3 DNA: TGCGCCAGCAGCCAAGTATACAATGAGCAGTTCTTC

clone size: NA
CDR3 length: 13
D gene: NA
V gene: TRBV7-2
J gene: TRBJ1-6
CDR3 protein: CASSLEFGSPLHF
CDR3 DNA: TGTGCCAGCAGCTTAGAGTTCGGTTCACCCCTCCACTTT

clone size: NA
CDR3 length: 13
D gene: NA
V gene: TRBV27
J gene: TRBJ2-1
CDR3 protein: CASKEFSYNEQFF
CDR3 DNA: TGTGCCAGCAAAGAGTTTTCCTACAATGAGCAGTTCTTC

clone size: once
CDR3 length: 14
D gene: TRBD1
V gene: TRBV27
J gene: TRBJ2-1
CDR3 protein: CASRPGGLYNEQFF
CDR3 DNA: TGTGCCAGCAGGCCAGGGGGCTTGTACAATGAGCAGTTCTTC

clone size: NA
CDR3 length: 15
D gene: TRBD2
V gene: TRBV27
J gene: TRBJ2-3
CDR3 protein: CASSSLADSTDTQYF
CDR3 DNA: TGTGCCAGCAGTTCCCTAGCGGATAGCACAGATACGCAGTATTTT

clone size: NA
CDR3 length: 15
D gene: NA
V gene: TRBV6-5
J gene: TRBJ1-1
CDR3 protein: CASSYSFGGPTEAFF
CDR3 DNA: TGTGCCAGCAGTTACAGTTTCGGGGGGCCCACTGAAGCTTTCTTT

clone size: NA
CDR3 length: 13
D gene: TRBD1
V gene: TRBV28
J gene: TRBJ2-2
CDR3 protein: CASSLRGQGELFF
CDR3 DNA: TGTGCCAGCAGCCTAAGGGGACAGGGGGAGCTGTTTTTT

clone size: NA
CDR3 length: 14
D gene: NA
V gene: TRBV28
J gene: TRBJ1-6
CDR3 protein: CASSLATSNSPLHF
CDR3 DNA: TGTGCCAGCAGTTTGGCAACCTCGAATTCACCCCTCCACTTT

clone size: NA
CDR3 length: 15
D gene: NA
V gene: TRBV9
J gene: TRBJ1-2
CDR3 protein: CASSGEGHPFYGYTF
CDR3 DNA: TGTGCCAGCAGCGGAGAGGGACACCCGTTCTATGGCTACACCTTC

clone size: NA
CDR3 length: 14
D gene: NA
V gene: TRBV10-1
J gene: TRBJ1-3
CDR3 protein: CASSDLRSGNTIYF
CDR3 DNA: TGCGCCAGCAGTGATCTCAGATCTGGAAACACCATATATTTT

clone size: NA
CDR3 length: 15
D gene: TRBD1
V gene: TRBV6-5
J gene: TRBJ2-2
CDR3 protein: CASTTGTGETGELFF
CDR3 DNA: TGTGCCAGCACCACCGGGACAGGGGAAACCGGGGAGCTGTTTTTT

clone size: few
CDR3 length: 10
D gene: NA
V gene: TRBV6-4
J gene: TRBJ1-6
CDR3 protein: CASSPIPLHF
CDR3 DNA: TGTGCCAGCAGCCCAATTCCCCTCCACTTT

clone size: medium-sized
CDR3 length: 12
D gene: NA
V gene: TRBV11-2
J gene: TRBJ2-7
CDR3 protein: CASSLQGYEQYF
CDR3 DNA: TGTGCCAGCAGCCTACAGGGTTACGAGCAGTACTTC

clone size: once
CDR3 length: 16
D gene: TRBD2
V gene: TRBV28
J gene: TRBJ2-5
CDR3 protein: CASSSTSGGAQETQYF
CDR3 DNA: TGTGCCAGCAGTTCAACTAGCGGGGGGGCCCAAGAGACCCAGTACTTC

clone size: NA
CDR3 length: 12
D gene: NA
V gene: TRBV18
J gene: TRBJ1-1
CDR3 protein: CASSPRATEAFF
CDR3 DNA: TGTGCCAGCTCACCACGGGCAACTGAAGCTTTCTTT

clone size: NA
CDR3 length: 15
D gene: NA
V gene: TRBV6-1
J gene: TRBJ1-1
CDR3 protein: CASSELGSVNTEAFF
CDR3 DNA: TGTGCCAGCAGTGAATTAGGCAGCGTAAACACTGAAGCTTTCTTT

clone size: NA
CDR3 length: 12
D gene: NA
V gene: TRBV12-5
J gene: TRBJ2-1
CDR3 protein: CASGFGGTEQFF
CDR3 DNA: TGTGCTAGTGGTTTCGGGGGAACTGAGCAGTTCTTC

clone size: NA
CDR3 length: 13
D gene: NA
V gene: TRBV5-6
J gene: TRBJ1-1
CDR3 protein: CASSLGGSTEAFF
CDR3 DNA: TGTGCCAGCAGCTTGGGTGGTAGCACTGAAGCTTTCTTT

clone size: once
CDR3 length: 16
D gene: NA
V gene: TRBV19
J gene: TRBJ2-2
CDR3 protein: CASSMTQQSNTGELFF
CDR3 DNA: TGTGCCAGTAGTATGACCCAACAGTCGAACACCGGGGAGCTGTTTTTT

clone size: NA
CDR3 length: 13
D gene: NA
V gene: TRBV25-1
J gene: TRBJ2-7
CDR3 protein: CASSEGVSYEQYF
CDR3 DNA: TGTGCCAGCAGTGAAGGAGTTTCCTACGAGCAGTACTTC

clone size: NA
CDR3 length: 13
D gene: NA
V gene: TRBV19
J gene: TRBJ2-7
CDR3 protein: CASSIGHINEQYF
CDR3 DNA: TGTGCCAGTAGTATTGGGCATATCAACGAGCAGTACTTC

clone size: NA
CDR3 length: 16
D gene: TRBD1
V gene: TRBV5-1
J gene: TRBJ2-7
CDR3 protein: CASSSYRDRRPYEQYF
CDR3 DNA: TGCGCCAGCAGCTCATACCGGGACAGGCGACCCTACGAGCAGTACTTC

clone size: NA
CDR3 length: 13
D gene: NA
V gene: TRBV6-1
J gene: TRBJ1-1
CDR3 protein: CASSEAPQLEAFF
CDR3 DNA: TGTGCCAGCAGTGAAGCGCCACAGCTTGAAGCTTTCTTT

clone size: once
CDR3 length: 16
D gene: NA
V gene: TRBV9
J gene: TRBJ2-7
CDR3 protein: CASSVERTTNSYEQYF
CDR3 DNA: TGTGCCAGCAGCGTAGAAAGGACAACGAATTCCTACGAGCAGTACTTC

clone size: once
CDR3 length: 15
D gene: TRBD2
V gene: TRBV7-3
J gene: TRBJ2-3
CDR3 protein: CASSLGSGGVDTQYF
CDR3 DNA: TGTGCCAGCAGCCTAGGGAGCGGGGGGGTAGATACGCAGTATTTT

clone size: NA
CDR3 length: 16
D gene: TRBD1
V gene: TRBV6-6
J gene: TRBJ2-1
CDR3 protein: CASSSSRDSHTDEQFF
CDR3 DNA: TGTGCCAGCAGTTCGTCCCGGGACAGTCATACCGATGAGCAGTTCTTC

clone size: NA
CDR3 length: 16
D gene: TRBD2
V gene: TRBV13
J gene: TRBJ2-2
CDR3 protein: CASSPLSSGATGELFF
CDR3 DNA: TGTGCCAGCAGTCCTCTATCTAGCGGGGCCACCGGGGAGCTGTTTTTT

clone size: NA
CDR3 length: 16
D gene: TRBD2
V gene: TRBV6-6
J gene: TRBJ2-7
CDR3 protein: CASSPIGLAGYYEQYF
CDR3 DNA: TGTGCCAGCAGCCCCATCGGACTAGCGGGGTACTACGAGCAGTACTTC

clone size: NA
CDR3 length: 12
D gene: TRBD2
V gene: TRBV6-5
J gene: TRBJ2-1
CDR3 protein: CASSAGGNEQFF
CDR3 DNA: TGTGCCAGCAGTGCGGGGGGCAATGAGCAGTTCTTC

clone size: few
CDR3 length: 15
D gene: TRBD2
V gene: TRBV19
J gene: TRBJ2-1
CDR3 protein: CASEPGTSTWNEQFF
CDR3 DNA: TGTGCCAGTGAACCCGGGACTAGCACATGGAATGAGCAGTTCTTC

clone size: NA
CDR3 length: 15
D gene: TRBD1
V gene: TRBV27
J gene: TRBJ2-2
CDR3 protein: CASSRDRVEAGELFF
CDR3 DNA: TGTGCCAGCAGTCGAGACAGGGTGGAGGCCGGGGAGCTGTTTTTT

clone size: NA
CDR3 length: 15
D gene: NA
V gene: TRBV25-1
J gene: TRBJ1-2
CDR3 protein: CASSELDEGFYGYTF
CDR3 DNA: TGTGCCAGCAGTGAATTGGATGAGGGATTCTATGGCTACACCTTC

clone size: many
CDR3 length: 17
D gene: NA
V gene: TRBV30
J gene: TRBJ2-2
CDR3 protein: CAWSVDPAGGEIGELFF
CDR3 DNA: TGTGCCTGGAGTGTAGATCCGGCCGGCGGGGAGATCGGGGAGCTGTTTTTT

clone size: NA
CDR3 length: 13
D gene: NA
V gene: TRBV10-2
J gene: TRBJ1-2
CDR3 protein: CASTEYQNYGYTF
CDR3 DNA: TGCGCCAGCACCGAGTACCAAAACTATGGCTACACCTTC

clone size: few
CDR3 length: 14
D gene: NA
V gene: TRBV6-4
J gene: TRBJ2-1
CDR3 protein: CASSGGPEGSEQFF
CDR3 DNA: TGTGCCAGCAGTGGTGGTCCTGAGGGCTCTGAGCAGTTCTTC